This T cell receptor (beta chain) originates from a study of blood T cell repertoires in COVID-19. The repertoire was sequenced with immunoSEQ multiplex PCR; TCRdb's copy has only in-frame clones and lacks some. The sample contains tens of thousands of clones, around four fifths of which appear only once. This CDR3 is 13 amino acids long. The V end was cut by 2 bases, the J end by 1 base, with 5 bases between. Germline loops: CDR1 LGHDT, CDR2 YNNKEL (reference sequence). V usage is TRBV3-1 (or the pseudogene TRBV3-2) and J usage is TRBJ1-1; D not resolved. The sequenced sample consisted of peripheral blood. The receptor comes from a man at least 80 years old with active or convalescent COVID-19. CDR3 DNA: TGTGCCAGCAGCCAAAGCGGGAACACTGAAGCTTTCTTT. It specifies CASSQSGNTEAFF.